The T cell receptor (beta chain) described here comes from a study of blood T cell repertoires in COVID-19. Profiled with immunoSEQ multiplex PCR; TCRdb holds only in-frame clones, not every one. The sample shows about 200,000 clones, 86% of them seen only once. V lost 5 bases to trimming and J lost 8 bases, with 18 bases between them. The V gene's germline CDR1 is GTSNPN and CDR2 SVGIG (reference sequence). CDR3 length: 13 residues. Sequencing input: PBMCs or T cells enriched from blood (not recorded which). The receptor's source is a man in his forties or fifties with acute COVID-19. The J gene is TRBJ1-2, the V gene TRBV30, with D possibly being TRBD1 (6 bases). CDR3 DNA: TGTGCCTGGGACCTCCGGGGGGCGCGAGGCTACACCTTC. It translates to CAWDLRGARGYTF.